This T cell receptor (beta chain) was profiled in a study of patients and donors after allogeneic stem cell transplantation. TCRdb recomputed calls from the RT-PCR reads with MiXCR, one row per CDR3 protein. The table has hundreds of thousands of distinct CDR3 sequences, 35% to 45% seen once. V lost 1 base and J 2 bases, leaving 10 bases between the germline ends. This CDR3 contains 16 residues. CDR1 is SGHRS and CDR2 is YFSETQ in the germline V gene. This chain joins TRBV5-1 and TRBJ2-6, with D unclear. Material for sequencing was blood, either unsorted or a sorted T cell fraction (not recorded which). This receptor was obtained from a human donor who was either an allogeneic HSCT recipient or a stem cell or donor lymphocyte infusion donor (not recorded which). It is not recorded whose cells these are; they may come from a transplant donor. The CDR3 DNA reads TGCGCCAGCAGCTTGCCCCAAGGGCCTGGGGCCAACGTCCTGACTTTC. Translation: CASSLPQGPGANVLTF. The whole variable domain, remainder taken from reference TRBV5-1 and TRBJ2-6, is KAGVTQTPRYLIKTRGQQVTLSCSPISGHRSVSWYQQTPGQGLQFLFEYFSETQRNKGNFPGRFSGRQFSNSRSEMNVSTLELGDSALYLCASSLPQGPGANVLTFGAGSRLTVL.